This is a list of T cell receptor beta chains from one sample in a study of T cell responses to AZD1222 COVID-19 vaccine. Sequenced by immunoSEQ multiplex PCR; TCRdb stores in-frame clones only, minus some. The repertoire has roughly 130,000 clones, about 92% of them found once; the top ten carry approximately 3.4%. This specimen was peripheral blood, taken on day 0 of AZD1222 vaccination. Source of these receptors: an adult in good health. Both conserved end residues are part of each CDR3. D genes are given only for firm matches. The size entry is marked missing in some rows and otherwise reads once, few, many or a size class.

CDR3 DNA	CDR3 protein	D gene	J gene	clone size	V gene
TGCGCCAGCAGCCAAGACGGGACAGGGATCCCCTATGGCTACACCTTC	CASSQDGTGIPYGYTF	TRBD1	TRBJ1-2	once	TRBV4-1
TGTGCCAGCAGCTTAAGTACCAGTCAGCCCCAGCATTTT	CASSLSTSQPQHF	NA	TRBJ1-5	NA	TRBV11-2
TGTGCCAGCAGCAAAGCGGGAGGAACCTACGAGCAGTACTTC	CASSKAGGTYEQYF	TRBD2	TRBJ2-7	NA	TRBV11-2
TGTGCCAGCAGTCCCTTTGGGAACACTGAAGCTTTCTTT	CASSPFGNTEAFF	NA	TRBJ1-1	NA	TRBV6-5
TGTGCCAGCAGGGGAATGCGCTACGAGCAGTACTTC	CASRGMRYEQYF	NA	TRBJ2-7	NA	TRBV25-1
TGTGCCAGCAGGCAGGGGGCGCGGAACACTGAAGCTTTCTTT	CASRQGARNTEAFF	TRBD1	TRBJ1-1	NA	TRBV2
TGTGCCAGCAGTTCCCCCCGTGAGGCCACCTACGAGCAGTACTTC	CASSSPREATYEQYF	NA	TRBJ2-7	NA	TRBV28
TGCGCCAGCAGCTTGGTCCCGGTACAATCGGGTTTAGAGCCCCAGCATTTT	CASSLVPVQSGLEPQHF	NA	TRBJ1-5	once	TRBV5-1
TGTGCCAGCAGCCCGCGCCCTATTGCCTACGAGCAGTACTTC	CASSPRPIAYEQYF	NA	TRBJ2-7	NA	TRBV5-6
TGTGCCAGCTCACCACCTGGGACAGGGGGCACCGGGGAGCTGTTTTTT	CASSPPGTGGTGELFF	TRBD1	TRBJ2-2	NA	TRBV18
TGTGCCAGCAGCCTCGGGGGTTACCGTCCGGAGACCCAGTACTTC	CASSLGGYRPETQYF	NA	TRBJ2-5	NA	TRBV7-9
TGCGCCAGCAGCCGCGAGGGGTCTGGGGCCAACGTCCTGACTTTC	CASSREGSGANVLTF	NA	TRBJ2-6	NA	TRBV5-1
TGTGCCAGCAGCTTAGACCCCATTCAGGGGCAGTTCTTC	CASSLDPIQGQFF	NA	TRBJ2-1	NA	TRBV11-2
TGTGCCTGGAGGGACAGTAATAGCAATCAGCCCCAGCATTTT	CAWRDSNSNQPQHF	NA	TRBJ1-5	NA	TRBV30
TGTGCCAGCAGTGAGGATCTATACTGGCAGCCCCAGCATTTT	CASSEDLYWQPQHF	NA	TRBJ1-5	NA	TRBV6-1
TGTGCCAGCAGCAGACTTGGGACCCAAGAGACCCAGTACTTC	CASSRLGTQETQYF	NA	TRBJ2-5	NA	TRBV11-2
TGCGCCAGCAGCCAAAAACGCGAGCTAGCGGGGACCTACAATGAGCAGTTCTTC	CASSQKRELAGTYNEQFF	TRBD2	TRBJ2-1	NA	TRBV4-1
TGTGCCAGCAGCTGGGACAGCTCCTATAATTCACCCCTCCACTTT	CASSWDSSYNSPLHF	TRBD1	TRBJ1-6	NA	TRBV11-2
TGTGCCAGCAGCCCGACAGGGTTCGGGAGGTTGAACACTGAAGCTTTCTTT	CASSPTGFGRLNTEAFF	TRBD1	TRBJ1-1	once	TRBV5-4
TGTGCCTCAGAAACTTACAGGGACAACTATGGCTACACCTTC	CASETYRDNYGYTF	NA	TRBJ1-2	NA	TRBV24-1
TGTGCCTGGAGTGTGGGCGACAGGGGAAATGAAAAACTGTTTTTT	CAWSVGDRGNEKLFF	TRBD1	TRBJ1-4	NA	TRBV30
TGTGCCAGCAGCCGCAACACGGTCCCCGATTCACCCCTCCACTTT	CASSRNTVPDSPLHF	NA	TRBJ1-6	NA	TRBV5-5
TGTGCCAGCAGCGTATCCCAGGGGGGCACCGGGGAGCTGTTTTTT	CASSVSQGGTGELFF	NA	TRBJ2-2	once	TRBV9
TGTGCCACCCCCCCTTTGCTGATAGCGGGAGGCCGAGACACCGGGGAGCTGTTTTTT	CATPPLLIAGGRDTGELFF	TRBD2	TRBJ2-2	once	TRBV15
TGTGCCAGCAGCAAGACTAGCGGGAGGGTCAGAGGGGAGCAGTTCTTC	CASSKTSGRVRGEQFF	TRBD2	TRBJ2-1	NA	TRBV7-8
TGTGCCAGCAGCTTGTGGGTTGCCCGCGGCTACACCTTC	CASSLWVARGYTF	NA	TRBJ1-2	NA	TRBV5-8
TGTGCCAGTAGTATTCCGGGGGCGGGCAATCAGCCCCAGCATTTT	CASSIPGAGNQPQHF	NA	TRBJ1-5	NA	TRBV19
TGTGCCAGCAGTGAGACCGACCATAATGAAAAACTGTTTTTT	CASSETDHNEKLFF	NA	TRBJ1-4	NA	TRBV6-1
TGTGCCAGCAGGCCAACTTTACAGGGGGTACTTGGCTACACCTTC	CASRPTLQGVLGYTF	TRBD1	TRBJ1-2	NA	TRBV6-5
TGTGCCACCATCCCGGGACAGGGGAGCGAGCAGTACTTC	CATIPGQGSEQYF	NA	TRBJ2-7	NA	TRBV21-1
TGTGCCAGCAGCCGGGACAGGGGGACCATGAACACTGAAGCTTTCTTT	CASSRDRGTMNTEAFF	TRBD1	TRBJ1-1	NA	TRBV6-6
TGTGCCAGCAGCCCTACCCTAGGGAATCAGCCCCAGCATTTT	CASSPTLGNQPQHF	NA	TRBJ1-5	NA	TRBV6-2/TRBV6-3